The clone carrying this T cell receptor beta chain has at least ten counts. Participants with hyperthyroidism, aged 18 to 65, were newly diagnosed with under 2 months' duration. Other autoimmune diseases, uncontrolled infections, pregnancy or lactation ruled patients out of participation. Orbital computed tomography, thyroid ultrasound, TRAb, serum thyroxine and clinical symptoms formed the basis of diagnosis. Amplification of TCR beta CDR3 regions used RNA transcripts. First-round RT-PCR with HTBI primers preceded a second-round multiplex PCR. In TCRdb, the multiplex PCR reads were re-called with MiXCR into one record per CDR3 protein. The sample consists of 600,000 to 650,000 distinct CDR3 sequences, 22% of them appearing once. These data originate in a study of Graves' ophthalmopathy and Graves' hyperthyroidism. The CDR3 runs 15 residues. Germline loops: CDR1 SGDLS, CDR2 YYNGEE. V gave up 3 bases and J gave up 8 bases; unmatched junction bases: 13.

The sequence derives from a woman aged 18-29 years with stable Graves' hyperthyroidism. Some clones in this sample may be carry-over from other donors' samples. Specimen: peripheral blood. The chain has TRBV9 and TRBJ1-1, with TRBD1 identical over 7 bases. The CDR3 loop is CASSAGDSRGGEAFF. CDR3 DNA: TGTGCCAGCAGCGCCGGGGACAGCCGCGGCGGGGAAGCTTTCTTT.